Listed below are T cell receptor beta chains from one sample, sequenced in a study of technical replicates of blood from a few donors. This table comes from immunoSEQ multiplex PCR, and its TCRdb copy is limited to in-frame clones, with some not included. Of some 62,000 clones in the sample, around 87% were seen once. The specimen sequenced was PBMCs. The source is a human donor in good health. Some clones in this sample may be carry-over from other donors' samples. Each CDR3 is given with its conserved first and last residue. The D gene is left open where the match is weak. Clone size is stated in some rows and not others, as once, few, many or a class when expanded.

v_gene,j_gene,abundance,d_gene,CDR3nt,CDR3aa
TRBV7-2,TRBJ2-5,.,.,TGTGCCAGCAGCTTAGGAACACCGGGGACCCAGTACTTC,CASSLGTPGTQYF
TRBV18,TRBJ2-5,.,TRBD2,TGTGCCAGCTCACCACGGGCTAGCGGGGACCAAGAGACCCAGTACTTC,CASSPRASGDQETQYF
TRBV5-1,TRBJ1-5,few,TRBD1,TGCGCCAGCAGCCCTGGGACAGGGTCTCAGCCCCAGCATTTT,CASSPGTGSQPQHF
TRBV4-3,TRBJ2-7,.,TRBD1,TGCGCCAGCAGCCAATCCGGGACAGGGGGCTGGGAGCAGTACTTC,CASSQSGTGGWEQYF
TRBV5-1,TRBJ2-2,.,TRBD1,TGCGCCAGCAGGGTTGGACAGGGCTCGAACACCGGGGAGCTGTTTTTT,CASRVGQGSNTGELFF
TRBV7-2,TRBJ1-5,.,.,TGTGCCAGCAGCTCTCAGTATAGCAATCAGCCCCAGCATTTT,CASSSQYSNQPQHF
TRBV12-5,TRBJ2-7,.,.,TGTGCTAGTGGTCCGCCTACCCACGAGCAGTACTTC,CASGPPTHEQYF
TRBV27,TRBJ2-2,.,.,TGTGCCAGCAGTTTCCGGGACAGGGGGCAGAGACTAGCGGGAAAGAACACCGGGGAGCTGTTTTTT,CASSFRDRGQRLAGKNTGELFF
TRBV25-1,TRBJ2-3,.,.,TGTGCCAGCAGTTGGACTTCAGATACGCAGTATTTT,CASSWTSDTQYF
TRBV5-5,TRBJ2-2,.,TRBD2,TGTGCCAGCAGCCTCGGGGGGGAAATCCTGTTTTTT,CASSLGGEILFF
TRBV7-3,TRBJ2-3,.,TRBD1,TGTGCCAGCAGCGCCGGACAGGGGGTGGCAGATACGCAGTATTTT,CASSAGQGVADTQYF
TRBV25-1,TRBJ1-2,.,TRBD1,TGTGCCAGCAGCTCCGCCAGGGACAGTTTGAACTACACCTTC,CASSSARDSLNYTF
TRBV21-1,TRBJ1-2,.,.,TGTGCCAGCAGCACCCCCGGTCCACAGGTTAACTATGGCTACACCTTC,CASSTPGPQVNYGYTF
TRBV7-9,TRBJ1-4,.,.,TGTGCCAGCAGCTCTCGAGACACGCCCGGGGCTAATGAAAAACTGTTTTTT,CASSSRDTPGANEKLFF
TRBV6-1,TRBJ2-2,.,TRBD2,TGTGCCAGCAGTGAAGGGGCGGGGGGGTTCGGCGGGGAGCTGTTTTTT,CASSEGAGGFGGELFF
TRBV4-3,TRBJ2-1,.,.,TGCGCCAGCAGCCAAGAAGGACCGGGGGTGGGCAATGAGCAGTTCTTC,CASSQEGPGVGNEQFF
TRBV28,TRBJ2-1,.,TRBD1,TGTGCCAGCTTAACCCCGGGACAGGGCTTAATGGAGCAGTTCTTC,CASLTPGQGLMEQFF
TRBV11-2,TRBJ1-6,.,TRBD1,TGTGCCAGCAGCTTAGACGTACAGGGGAGTCGTCCCCTCCACTTT,CASSLDVQGSRPLHF
TRBV7-2,TRBJ1-1,.,.,TGTGCCAGCAGCTTAGCGGGGGGTTGGACTGAAGCTTTCTTT,CASSLAGGWTEAFF
TRBV11-2,TRBJ2-7,.,.,TGTGCCAGCAGCCCCATGGGTCGCAGGGAAACCTACGAGCAGTACTTC,CASSPMGRRETYEQYF
TRBV27,TRBJ2-6,.,TRBD2,TGTGCCAGCTCGGGGAAAGCGGGACTAGCGGTCTCTGGGGCCAACGTCCTGACTTTC,CASSGKAGLAVSGANVLTF
TRBV6-5,TRBJ1-2,.,.,TGTGCCAGCAGTTACACTGGACTGCCGTATGGCTACACCTTC,CASSYTGLPYGYTF
TRBV6-6,TRBJ1-4,once,.,TGTGCCAGCAGTTACTCCAAGGGGCGCAATGAAAAACTGTTTTTT,CASSYSKGRNEKLFF
TRBV4-3,TRBJ2-1,.,TRBD1,TGCGCCAGCAGCCAAAGCAGGGACAGGAATGAGCAGTTCTTC,CASSQSRDRNEQFF
TRBV9,TRBJ1-5,few,.,TGTGCCAGCAGCGTAGGAGTTAACGATCAGCCCCAGCATTTT,CASSVGVNDQPQHF
TRBV30,TRBJ2-2,.,.,TGTGCCTGGAGTCCCGCGGGAATCGGGGAGCTGTTTTTT,CAWSPAGIGELFF
TRBV4-3,TRBJ1-2,.,TRBD1,TGCGCCAGCAGTCCGGGACAGGCTATCTATGGCTACACCTTC,CASSPGQAIYGYTF
TRBV30,TRBJ2-5,.,.,TGTGCCGTGATGGTATGGCGGGGCGTCCAAGAGACCCAGTACTTC,CAVMVWRGVQETQYF
TRBV29-1,TRBJ2-7,.,.,TGCAGCGTGGAGGACGGGCGGGACGAGCAGTACTTC,CSVEDGRDEQYF
TRBV5-1,TRBJ2-1,.,TRBD2,TGCGCCAGCAGCACCAGCGGGGGGTACAATGAGCAGTTCTTC,CASSTSGGYNEQFF
TRBV5-4,TRBJ2-7,.,TRBD2,TGTGCCAGCAGCAAGCTAGCGGGAGGTTCCTACGAGCAGTACTTC,CASSKLAGGSYEQYF
TRBV7-2,TRBJ2-3,.,.,TGTGCCAGCAGCCCCTTCAAGGAGGGAGATACGCAGTATTTT,CASSPFKEGDTQYF
TRBV14,TRBJ2-7,.,.,TGTGCCAGCAGCGGATCGTTGGGGGGGCAGGGATCTTTCCACGAGCAGTACTTC,CASSGSLGGQGSFHEQYF
TRBV9,TRBJ2-1,.,.,TGTGCCAGCAGCGTAGAACAGATACCCTACAATGAGCAGTTCTTC,CASSVEQIPYNEQFF
TRBV7-9,TRBJ1-3,.,.,TGTGCCAGCAGCCCGGGCAGGACAAGTGTGCACACCATATATTTT,CASSPGRTSVHTIYF
TRBV5-6,TRBJ2-7,.,.,TGTGCCAGCAGCTTTTTCGGGAACGAGCAGTACTTC,CASSFFGNEQYF
TRBV5-1,TRBJ2-2,.,TRBD2,TGCGCCAGCAGCTTGGGACGGGGGGCCGGGGAGCTGTTTTTT,CASSLGRGAGELFF
TRBV4-2,TRBJ2-7,.,TRBD1,TGTGCCAGCAGCCAAGATCGACAGGGGTACTACGAGCAGTACTTC,CASSQDRQGYYEQYF
TRBV5-1,TRBJ1-1,.,TRBD1,TGCGCCAGCAGCTTGCTCAGGACAGGGGGCGAGAGGACTGAAGCTTTCTTT,CASSLLRTGGERTEAFF
TRBV19,TRBJ1-2,.,.,TGTGCCAGTAGCAAGCAGGGCTATGGCTACACCTTC,CASSKQGYGYTF
TRBV4-1,TRBJ1-6,.,.,TGCGCCAGCAGCCAAGATTCCAGGGTTCAAAGAAATTCACCCCTCCACTTT,CASSQDSRVQRNSPLHF
TRBV19,TRBJ1-2,.,.,TGTGCCAGTAGCGCTGTAGGGAGCGGCTACACCTTC,CASSAVGSGYTF
TRBV7-3,TRBJ2-1,.,.,TGTGCCAGCAGCTTAAGACAGTCCCCCTACAATGAGCAGTTCTTC,CASSLRQSPYNEQFF
TRBV6-5,TRBJ1-4,.,.,TGTGCCAGTCTGGCCCAGATGGTGACTAATGAAAAACTGTTTTTT,CASLAQMVTNEKLFF
TRBV7-2,TRBJ2-7,few,TRBD1,TGTGCCAGCAGCCGGGACAGTCTTAGCGAGCAGTACTTC,CASSRDSLSEQYF
TRBV10-3,TRBJ2-2,.,TRBD2,TGTGCCATCAGTGCCTCTTTAGCGGGAGGGCCCGGGGCGAACACCGGGGAGCTGTTTTTT,CAISASLAGGPGANTGELFF
TRBV25-1,TRBJ2-2,.,.,TGTGCCAGCAGTGAATATCTAGGGAACACCGGGGAGCTGTTTTTT,CASSEYLGNTGELFF
TRBV5-6,TRBJ1-2,.,.,TGTGCCAGCAGCGAATCCTTCGGGGGCTACACCTTC,CASSESFGGYTF
TRBV19,TRBJ1-2,.,TRBD1,TGTGCCAGTAGTACGGTACAGGGGTACTATGGCTACACCTTC,CASSTVQGYYGYTF
TRBV21-1,TRBJ1-1,.,.,TGTGCCAGCAGCAAAAGCCGGGACAGGGGTTACGCTTTCTTT,CASSKSRDRGYAFF
TRBV19,TRBJ2-7,.,TRBD2,TGTGCCACCAGGAGGACTAGCGGCTCCTACGAGCAGTACTTC,CATRRTSGSYEQYF
TRBV7-8,TRBJ2-7,once,TRBD1,TGTGCCAGCAGCTTTTCCCGGGACAGGGGCTACGAGCAGTACTTC,CASSFSRDRGYEQYF
TRBV9,TRBJ2-5,.,TRBD2,TGTGCCAGCAGCGCTTTCGCCGGGGGGAACCAAGAGACCCAGTACTTC,CASSAFAGGNQETQYF
TRBV2,TRBJ1-5,.,TRBD1,TGTGCCAGCAGTATACTACAGGGGGCATATCAGCCCCAGCATTTT,CASSILQGAYQPQHF
TRBV6-1,TRBJ2-5,once,TRBD1,TGTGCCAGCAGGGACAGGGGGTGGGAGACCCAGTACTTC,CASRDRGWETQYF
TRBV27,TRBJ2-7,.,.,TGTGCCAGCAGTTCCTATCAGGCCGCTATGGAGCAGTACTTC,CASSSYQAAMEQYF
TRBV7-3,TRBJ2-7,.,TRBD2,TGTGCCAGCAGCCTCTCTAGCGGGAGTTACGAGCAGTACTTC,CASSLSSGSYEQYF
TRBV7-9,TRBJ2-5,.,.,TGTGCCAGCGGTGTACCGTACGGGACCCAGTACTTC,CASGVPYGTQYF
TRBV15,TRBJ1-6,.,.,TGTGCCACCAGCAGAGATTGGGGGGGGAATTCACCCCTCCACTTT,CATSRDWGGNSPLHF
TRBV5-1,TRBJ2-5,.,TRBD2,TGCGCCAGCAGCCAGCGGGGCCAAGAGACCCAGTACTTC,CASSQRGQETQYF